This T cell receptor (beta chain) was sequenced for a study of response to subunit inactivated influenza vaccine. Study outcomes and limitations: The authors offered the suggestion that each seasonal influenza vaccination recruits few new T cells.

TCRdb processed the RT-PCR reads anew with MiXCR; each CDR3 protein has one entry. Found here are more than 600,000 distinct CDR3 sequences, less than 20% of them singletons; the top ten hold 11%. Germline-derived CDR1 and CDR2 are LGHNA and YNFKEQ. Trimming removed 0 bases from V and 6 bases from J; junction bases left unmatched: 12. CDR3 length: 18 amino acids. Concerning this clonotype: Its antigen is still unknown.

The sample was PBMCs from blood, taken about 5 days after vaccination. The sequence was collected from a man aged 45-65 years who received an inactivated influenza vaccine. The chain couples TRBV4-2 to TRBJ2-7; 12 bases are a match to TRBD2. CDR3 in DNA: TGTGCCAGCAGCCAAGATCTCCAGACTAGCGGGAGAAGTCGCGAGCAGTACTTC. The encoded protein is CASSQDLQTSGRSREQYF.